This record looks at one T cell receptor beta chain sequence and its context. Antigen: not known. The sample originates from a study of T cells after yellow fever vaccination. V was pared by 6 bases and J by 1 base, with 18 bases between. The germline V gene encodes CDR1 DFQATT and CDR2 SNEGSKA (reference sequence). This CDR3 contains 15 residues. Synthesis of TCR cDNA relied on 5'RACE template switching, which attached a universal primer site and UMIs. Each CDR3 protein is one row after TCRdb ran MiXCR on the 5' RACE reads. Here the sample spans about 340,000 distinct CDR3 sequences, 4% being singletons. Findings and limits, study-wide: Clones that expanded after primary vaccination mostly reappeared after the booster (roughly 97% CD4, approximately 85% CD8). Abundant bulk-population clonotypes could contaminate the FACS-sorted repertoires.

The sample was PBMCs, taken 5 days after the yellow fever booster vaccination. This TCR was sampled from a man aged 18 to 29 who received the YFV17D yellow fever vaccine. This chain uses TRBV20-1 with TRBJ2-5; D not certain. The CDR3: CSAPSGSDSQETQYF. CDR3 sequence (DNA): TGCAGTGCCCCCTCCGGGTCAGATTCCCAAGAGACCCAGTACTTC.